This T cell receptor beta chain emerged from a study of T cells of healthy individuals. Germline loops: CDR1 MNHEY, CDR2 SVGAGI. V dropped 0 bases and J dropped 7 bases, with 10 bases sitting between them. The CDR3 consists of 14 residues. In TCRdb, the 5' RACE reads were re-called with MiXCR into one record per CDR3 protein. The repertoire includes 50,000 to 55,000 distinct CDR3 sequences, 14% to 15% of them detected once, and 15% to 20% sits in the top ten. The chain employs TRBV6-5 and TRBJ2-1; D remains ambiguous. The clonotype comes from a human donor in good health. CDR3 coding DNA: TGTGCCAGCAGTTACTCTGGGTTCGGTAATGAGCAGTTCTTC. It specifies CASSYSGFGNEQFF.